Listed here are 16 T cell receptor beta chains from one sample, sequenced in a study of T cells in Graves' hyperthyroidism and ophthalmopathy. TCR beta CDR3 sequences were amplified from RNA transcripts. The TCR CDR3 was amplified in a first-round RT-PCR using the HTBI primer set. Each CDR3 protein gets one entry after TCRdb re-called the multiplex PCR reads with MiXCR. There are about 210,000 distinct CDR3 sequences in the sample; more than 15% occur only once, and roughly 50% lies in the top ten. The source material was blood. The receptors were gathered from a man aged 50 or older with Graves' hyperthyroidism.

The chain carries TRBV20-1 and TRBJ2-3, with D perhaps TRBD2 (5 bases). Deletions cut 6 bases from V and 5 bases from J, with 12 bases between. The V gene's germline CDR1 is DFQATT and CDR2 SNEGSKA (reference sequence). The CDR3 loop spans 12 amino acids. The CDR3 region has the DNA TGCAGTGCCCCGGACTTTGAAGATACGCAGTATTTT. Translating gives CSAPDFEDTQYF.

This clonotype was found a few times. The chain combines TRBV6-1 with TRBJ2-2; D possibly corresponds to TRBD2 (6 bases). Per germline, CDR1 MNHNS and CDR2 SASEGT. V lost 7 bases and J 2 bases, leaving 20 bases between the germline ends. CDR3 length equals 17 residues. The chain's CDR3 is CASTLHPDYRNTGELFF. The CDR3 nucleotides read TGTGCCAGCACCTTGCACCCGGACTACCGAAACACCGGGGAGCTGTTTTTT.

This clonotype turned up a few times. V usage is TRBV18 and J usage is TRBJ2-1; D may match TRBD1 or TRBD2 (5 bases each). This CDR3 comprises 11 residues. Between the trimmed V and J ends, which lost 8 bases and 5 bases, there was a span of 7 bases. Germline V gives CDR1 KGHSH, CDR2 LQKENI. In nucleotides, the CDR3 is TGTGCCAGCCGGGACGACAATGAGCAGTTCTTC. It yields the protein CASRDDNEQFF. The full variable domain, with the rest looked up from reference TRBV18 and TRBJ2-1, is NAGVMQNPRHLVRRRGQEARLRCSPMKGHSHVYWYRQLPEEGLKFMVYLQKENIIDESGMPKERFSAEFPKEGPSILRIQQVVRGDSAAYFCASRDDNEQFFGPGTRLTVL.

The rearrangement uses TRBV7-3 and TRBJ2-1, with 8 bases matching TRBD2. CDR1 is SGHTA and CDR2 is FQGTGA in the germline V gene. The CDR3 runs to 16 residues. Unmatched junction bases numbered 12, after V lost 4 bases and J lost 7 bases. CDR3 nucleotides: TGTGCCAGCAGCTCTCCGGGACTAGATCCTACAAATGAGCAGTTCTTC. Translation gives CASSSPGLDPTNEQFF.

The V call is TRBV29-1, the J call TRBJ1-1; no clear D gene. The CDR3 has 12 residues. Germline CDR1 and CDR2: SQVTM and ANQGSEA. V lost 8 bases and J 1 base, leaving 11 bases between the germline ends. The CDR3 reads CSPGIPNTEAFF. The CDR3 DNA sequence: TGCAGCCCGGGCATTCCGAACACTGAAGCTTTCTTT.

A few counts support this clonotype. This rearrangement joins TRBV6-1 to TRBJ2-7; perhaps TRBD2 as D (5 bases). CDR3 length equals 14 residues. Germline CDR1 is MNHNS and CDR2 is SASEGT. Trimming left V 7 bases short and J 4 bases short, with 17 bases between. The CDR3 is CASTSPDSAYEQYF. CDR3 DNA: TGTGCCAGCACCTCCCCGGATAGCGCTTACGAGCAGTACTTC.

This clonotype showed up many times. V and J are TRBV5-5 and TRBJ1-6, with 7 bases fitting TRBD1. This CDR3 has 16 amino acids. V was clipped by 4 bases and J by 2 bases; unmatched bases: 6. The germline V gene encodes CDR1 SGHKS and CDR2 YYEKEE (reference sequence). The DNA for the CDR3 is TGTGCCAGCAGCCAGCTGGGACAGACCTATAATTCACCCCTCCACTTT. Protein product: CASSQLGQTYNSPLHF.

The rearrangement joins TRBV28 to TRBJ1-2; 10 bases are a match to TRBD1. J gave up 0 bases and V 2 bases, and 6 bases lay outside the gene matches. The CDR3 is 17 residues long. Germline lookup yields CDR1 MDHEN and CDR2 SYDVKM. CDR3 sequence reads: CASSLGGQGQANYGYTF. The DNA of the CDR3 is TGTGCCAGCAGTTTAGGGGGACAGGGGCAGGCTAACTATGGCTACACCTTC.

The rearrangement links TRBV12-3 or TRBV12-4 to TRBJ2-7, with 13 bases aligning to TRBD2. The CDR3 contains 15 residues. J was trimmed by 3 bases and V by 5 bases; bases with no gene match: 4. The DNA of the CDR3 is TGTGCCAGCAGTCGGACTAGCGGGAGCATCTACGAGCAGTACTTC. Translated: CASSRTSGSIYEQYF.

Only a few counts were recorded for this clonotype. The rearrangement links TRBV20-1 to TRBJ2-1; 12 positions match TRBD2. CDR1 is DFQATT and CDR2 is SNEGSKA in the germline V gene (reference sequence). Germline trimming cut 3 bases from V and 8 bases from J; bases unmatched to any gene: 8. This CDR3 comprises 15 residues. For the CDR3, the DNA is TGCAGTGCTAGGGACCTTACTAGCGGGAGGTATGAGCAGTTCTTC. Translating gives CSARDLTSGRYEQFF.

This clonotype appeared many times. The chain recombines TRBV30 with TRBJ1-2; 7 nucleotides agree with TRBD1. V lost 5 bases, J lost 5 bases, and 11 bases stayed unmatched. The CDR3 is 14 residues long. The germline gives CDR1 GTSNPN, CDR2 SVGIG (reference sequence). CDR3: CAWWIYRGGYGYTF. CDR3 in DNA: TGTGCCTGGTGGATATACAGGGGCGGGTATGGCTACACCTTC.

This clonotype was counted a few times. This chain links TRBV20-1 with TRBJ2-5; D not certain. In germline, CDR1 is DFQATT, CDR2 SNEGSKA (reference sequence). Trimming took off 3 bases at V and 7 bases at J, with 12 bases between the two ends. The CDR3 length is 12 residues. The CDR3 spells CSASRNRWTQYF. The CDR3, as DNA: TGCAGTGCTAGCAGAAATAGATGGACCCAGTACTTC.

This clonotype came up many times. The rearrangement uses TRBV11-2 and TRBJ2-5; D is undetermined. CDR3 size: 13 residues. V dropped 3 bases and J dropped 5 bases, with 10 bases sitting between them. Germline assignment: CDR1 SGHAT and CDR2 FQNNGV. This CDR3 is CASSFAVQETQYF. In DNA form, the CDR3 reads TGTGCCAGCAGCTTCGCGGTTCAGGAGACCCAGTACTTC.

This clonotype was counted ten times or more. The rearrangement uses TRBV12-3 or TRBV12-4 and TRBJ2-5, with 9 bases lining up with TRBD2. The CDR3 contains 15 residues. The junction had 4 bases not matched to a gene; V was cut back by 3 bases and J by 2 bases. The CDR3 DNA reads TGTGCCAGCAGTTTGCTCCTAGCGGGACAAGAGACCCAGTACTTC. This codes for CASSLLLAGQETQYF.

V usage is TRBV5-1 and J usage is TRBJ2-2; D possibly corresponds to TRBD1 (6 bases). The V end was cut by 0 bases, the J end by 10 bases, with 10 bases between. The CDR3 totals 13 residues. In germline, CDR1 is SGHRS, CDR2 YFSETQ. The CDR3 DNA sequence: TGCGCCAGCAGCTTGGAGAGGGGGTTGGAGCTGTTTTTT. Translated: CASSLERGLELFF.

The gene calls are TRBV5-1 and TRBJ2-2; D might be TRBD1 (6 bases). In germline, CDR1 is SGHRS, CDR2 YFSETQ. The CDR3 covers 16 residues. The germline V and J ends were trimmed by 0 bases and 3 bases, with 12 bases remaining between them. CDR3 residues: CASSLVGHTHTGELFF. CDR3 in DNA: TGCGCCAGCAGCTTGGTGGGACACACTCACACCGGGGAGCTGTTTTTT.